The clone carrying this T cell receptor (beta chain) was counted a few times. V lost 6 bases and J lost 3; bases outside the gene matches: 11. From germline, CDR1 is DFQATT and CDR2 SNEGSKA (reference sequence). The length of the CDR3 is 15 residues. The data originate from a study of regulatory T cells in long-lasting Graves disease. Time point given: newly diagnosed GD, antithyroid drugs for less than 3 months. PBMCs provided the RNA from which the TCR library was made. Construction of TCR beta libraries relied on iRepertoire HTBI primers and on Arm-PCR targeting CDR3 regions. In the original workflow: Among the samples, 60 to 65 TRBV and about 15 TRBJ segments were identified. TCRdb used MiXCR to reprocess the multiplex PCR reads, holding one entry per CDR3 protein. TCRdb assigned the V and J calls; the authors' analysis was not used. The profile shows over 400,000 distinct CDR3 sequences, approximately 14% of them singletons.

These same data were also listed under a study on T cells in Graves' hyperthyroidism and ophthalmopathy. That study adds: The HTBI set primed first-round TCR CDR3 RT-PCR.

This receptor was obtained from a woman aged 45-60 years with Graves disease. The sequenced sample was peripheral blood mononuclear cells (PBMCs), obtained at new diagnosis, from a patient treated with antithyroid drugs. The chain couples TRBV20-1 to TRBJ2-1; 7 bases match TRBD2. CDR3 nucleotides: TGCAGTGCCTCCCCGTGGAGCGGGGTCTACAATGAGCAGTTCTTC. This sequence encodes CSASPWSGVYNEQFF.